The present T cell receptor beta chain was sequenced within a study of OX40 agonist ivuxolimab in advanced cancers. Overall study context: Prior anti-PD-1, anti-PD-L1 or anti-CTLA-4 therapy did not bar entry, and more than 35% had some.

Assay: immunoSEQ multiplex PCR; the TCRdb copy retains only in-frame clones and omits some. Among 75,000 to 80,000 clones listed, around four fifths were seen once. Remarks on this clone: No antigen is known for it.

Points from the study as a whole: Both CD4+ and CD8+ T cell populations in blood had undergone clonal expansion by week 6 at 0.1 to 3.0 mg/kg. No antigen was identified for the clonally expanded peripheral T cells.

CDR1 and CDR2 (germline): LNHDA, SQIVND (reference sequence). V was shortened by 4 bases and J by 6 bases, with 11 bases between the two germline ends. The CDR3 spans 13 residues. The source was CD4+ or CD8+ T cells sorted from blood, collected in a trial of the OX40 agonist ivuxolimab. This rearrangement joins TRBV19 to TRBJ2-3; D perhaps matches TRBD1 (6 bases). This sequence originates from an adult with an advanced solid tumor such as melanoma, head and neck, liver or kidney cancer. The CDR3 coding sequence is TGTGCCAGTAGTAGGGGGACATCCGATACGCAGTATTTT. It is translated as CASSRGTSDTQYF.